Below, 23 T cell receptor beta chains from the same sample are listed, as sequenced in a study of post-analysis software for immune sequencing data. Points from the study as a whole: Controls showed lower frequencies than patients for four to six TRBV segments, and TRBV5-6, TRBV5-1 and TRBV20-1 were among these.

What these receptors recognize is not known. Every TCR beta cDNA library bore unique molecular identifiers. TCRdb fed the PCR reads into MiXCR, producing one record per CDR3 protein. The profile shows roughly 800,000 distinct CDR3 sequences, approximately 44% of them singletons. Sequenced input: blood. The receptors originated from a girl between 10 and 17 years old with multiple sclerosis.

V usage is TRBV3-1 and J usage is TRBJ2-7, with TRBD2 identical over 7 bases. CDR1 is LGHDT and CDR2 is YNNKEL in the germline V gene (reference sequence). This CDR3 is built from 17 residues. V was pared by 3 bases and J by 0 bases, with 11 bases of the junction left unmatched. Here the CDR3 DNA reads TGTGCCAGCAGCCAGTACCCCGGAGCTAGCGGCTCCTACGAGCAGTACTTC. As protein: CASSQYPGASGSYEQYF.

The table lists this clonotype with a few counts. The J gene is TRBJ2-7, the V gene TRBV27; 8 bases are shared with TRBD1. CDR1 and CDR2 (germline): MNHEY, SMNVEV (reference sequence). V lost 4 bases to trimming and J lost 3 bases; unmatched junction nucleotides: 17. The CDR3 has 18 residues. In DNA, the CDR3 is TGTGCCAGCAGTTCAACCCCAATCACCGGGACAGGACGCTACGAGCAGTACTTC. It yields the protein CASSSTPITGTGRYEQYF.

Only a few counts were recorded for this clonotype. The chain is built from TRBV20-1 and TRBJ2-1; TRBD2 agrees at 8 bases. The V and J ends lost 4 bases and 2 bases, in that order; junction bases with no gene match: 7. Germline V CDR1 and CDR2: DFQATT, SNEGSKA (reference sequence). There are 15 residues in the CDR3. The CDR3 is CSAMTGGPTYNEQFF. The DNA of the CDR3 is TGCAGTGCTATGACGGGAGGGCCGACCTACAATGAGCAGTTCTTC.

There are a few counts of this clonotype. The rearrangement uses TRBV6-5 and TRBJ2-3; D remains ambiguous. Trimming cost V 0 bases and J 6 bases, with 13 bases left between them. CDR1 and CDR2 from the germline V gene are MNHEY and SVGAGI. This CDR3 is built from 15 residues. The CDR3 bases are TGTGCCAGCAGTTACTCGAATTCGCGATCGGATACGCAGTATTTT. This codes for CASSYSNSRSDTQYF.

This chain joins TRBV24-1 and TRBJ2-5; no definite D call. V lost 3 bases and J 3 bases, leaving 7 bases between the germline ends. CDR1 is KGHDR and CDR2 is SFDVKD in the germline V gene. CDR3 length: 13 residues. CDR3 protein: CATSDAPEETQYF. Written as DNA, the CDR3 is TGTGCCACCAGTGATGCACCCGAAGAGACCCAGTACTTC.

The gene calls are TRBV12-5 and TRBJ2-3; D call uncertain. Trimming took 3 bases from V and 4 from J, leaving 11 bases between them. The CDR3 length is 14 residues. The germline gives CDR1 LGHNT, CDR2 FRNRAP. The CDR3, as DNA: TGTGCTAGTGGTTTCTCCCGACTGGCAGATACGCAGTATTTT. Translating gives CASGFSRLADTQYF. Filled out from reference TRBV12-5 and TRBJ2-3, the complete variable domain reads DARVTQTPRHKVTEMGQEVTMRCQPILGHNTVFWYRQTMMQGLELLAYFRNRAPLDDSGMPKDRFSAEMPDATLATLKIQPSEPRDSAVYFCASGFSRLADTQYFGPGTRLTVL.

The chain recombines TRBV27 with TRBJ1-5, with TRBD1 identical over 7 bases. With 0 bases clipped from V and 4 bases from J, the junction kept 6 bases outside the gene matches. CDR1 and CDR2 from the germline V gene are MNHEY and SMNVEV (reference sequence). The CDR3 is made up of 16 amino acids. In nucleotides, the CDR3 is TGTGCCAGCAGTTTATCGGCAGGGGGTGGGAATCAGCCCCAGCATTTT. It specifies CASSLSAGGGNQPQHF.

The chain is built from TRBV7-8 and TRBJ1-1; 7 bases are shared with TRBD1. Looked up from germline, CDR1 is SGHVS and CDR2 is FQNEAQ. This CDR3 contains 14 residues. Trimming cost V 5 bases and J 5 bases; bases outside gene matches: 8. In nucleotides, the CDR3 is TGTGCCAGCAGCGTAACAGGGGAGGTTACTGAAGCTTTCTTT. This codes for CASSVTGEVTEAFF. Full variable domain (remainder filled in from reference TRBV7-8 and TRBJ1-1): GAGVSQSPRYKVAKRGQDVALRCDPISGHVSLFWYQQALGQGPEFLTYFQNEAQLDKSGLPSDRFFAERPEGSVSTLKIQRTQQEDSAVYLCASSVTGEVTEAFFGQGTRLTVV.

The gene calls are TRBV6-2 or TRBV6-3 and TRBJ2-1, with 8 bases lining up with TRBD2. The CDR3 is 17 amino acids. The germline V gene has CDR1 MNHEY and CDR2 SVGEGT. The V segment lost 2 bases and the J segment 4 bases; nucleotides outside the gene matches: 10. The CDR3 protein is CASSYQSGSRFYNEQFF. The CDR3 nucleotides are TGTGCCAGCAGTTACCAGAGCGGGAGTAGGTTTTACAATGAGCAGTTCTTC.

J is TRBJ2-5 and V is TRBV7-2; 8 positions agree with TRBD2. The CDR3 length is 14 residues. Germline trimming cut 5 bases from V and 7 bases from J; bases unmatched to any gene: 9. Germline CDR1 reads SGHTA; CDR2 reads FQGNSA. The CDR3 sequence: CASSTWTSLRTQYF. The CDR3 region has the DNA TGTGCCAGCAGCACTTGGACTAGCTTGCGGACCCAGTACTTC.

The CDR3 nucleotides are TGTGCCAGCAGCCTGAGGAGAATTGGGTACGAGCAGTACTTC. Its protein product is CASSLRRIGYEQYF. The V and J genes are TRBV7-2 and TRBJ2-7, with no clear D. V lost 5 bases to trimming and J lost 4 bases, with 15 bases between them. Germline V gene lookup returns CDR1 SGHTA and CDR2 FQGNSA. The CDR3 runs 14 residues.

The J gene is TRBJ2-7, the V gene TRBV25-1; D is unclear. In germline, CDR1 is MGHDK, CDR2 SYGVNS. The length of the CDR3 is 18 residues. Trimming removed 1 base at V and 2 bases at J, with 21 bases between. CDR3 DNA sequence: TGTGCCAGCAGTGAATGGCTGACCCGGGTCGCGGCTACCTACGAGCAGTACTTC. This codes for CASSEWLTRVAATYEQYF.

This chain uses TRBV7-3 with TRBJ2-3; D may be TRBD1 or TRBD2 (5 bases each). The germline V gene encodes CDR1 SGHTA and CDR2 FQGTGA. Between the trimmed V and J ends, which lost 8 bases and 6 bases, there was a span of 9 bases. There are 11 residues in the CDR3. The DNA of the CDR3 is TGTGCCAGCGGGACCGGTGATACGCAGTATTTT. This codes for CASGTGDTQYF.

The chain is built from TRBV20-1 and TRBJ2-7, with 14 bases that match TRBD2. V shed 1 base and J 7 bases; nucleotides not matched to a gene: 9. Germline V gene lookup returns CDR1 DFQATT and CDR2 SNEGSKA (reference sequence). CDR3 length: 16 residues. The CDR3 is CSARVTRLAGGDEQYF. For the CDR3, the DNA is TGCAGTGCTAGAGTAACCCGACTAGCGGGAGGGGATGAGCAGTACTTC.

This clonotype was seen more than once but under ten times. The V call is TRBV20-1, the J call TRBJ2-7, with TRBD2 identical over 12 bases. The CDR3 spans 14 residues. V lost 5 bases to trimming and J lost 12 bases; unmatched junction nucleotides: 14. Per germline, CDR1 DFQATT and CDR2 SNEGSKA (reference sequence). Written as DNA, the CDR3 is TGCAGTGCTGCACTAGCGGGAGGAGGAGAGACCCGGTACTTC. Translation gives CSAALAGGGETRYF.

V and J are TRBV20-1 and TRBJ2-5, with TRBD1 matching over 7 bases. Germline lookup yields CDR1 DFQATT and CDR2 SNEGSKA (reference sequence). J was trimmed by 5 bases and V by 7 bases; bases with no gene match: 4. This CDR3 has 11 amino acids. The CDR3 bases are TGCAGTGAAGGGGGCGGGGAGACCCAGTACTTC. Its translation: CSEGGGETQYF.

The CDR3 sequence: CSVESDRGAWAFF. Here the CDR3 DNA reads TGCAGCGTTGAGTCGGACAGGGGGGCGTGGGCTTTCTTT. The V call is TRBV29-1, the J call TRBJ1-1, with 10 bases matching TRBD1. From germline, CDR1 is SQVTM and CDR2 ANQGSEA. V shed 3 bases, J shed 11 bases, and the junction held 9 bases outside the gene matches. The CDR3 consists of 13 residues.

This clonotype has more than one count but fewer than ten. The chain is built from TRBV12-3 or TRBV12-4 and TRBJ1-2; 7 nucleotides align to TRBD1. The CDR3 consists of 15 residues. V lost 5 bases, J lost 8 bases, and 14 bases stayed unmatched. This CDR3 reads CASSPRDRPLRGYTF. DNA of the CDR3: TGTGCCAGCAGTCCTCGGGACAGACCACTACGCGGCTACACCTTC.

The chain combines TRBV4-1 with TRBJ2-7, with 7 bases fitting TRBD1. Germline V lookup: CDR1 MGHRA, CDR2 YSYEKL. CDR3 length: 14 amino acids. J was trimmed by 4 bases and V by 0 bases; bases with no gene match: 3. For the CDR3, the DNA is TGCGCCAGCAGCCAAGAAATGGGACAGTACGAGCAGTACTTC. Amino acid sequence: CASSQEMGQYEQYF.

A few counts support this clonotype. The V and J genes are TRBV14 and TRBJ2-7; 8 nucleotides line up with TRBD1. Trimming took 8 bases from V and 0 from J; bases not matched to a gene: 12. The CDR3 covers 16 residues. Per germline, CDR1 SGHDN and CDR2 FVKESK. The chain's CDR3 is CASAHWRQGASYEQYF. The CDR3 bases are TGTGCCAGCGCCCATTGGAGGCAGGGGGCCTCCTACGAGCAGTACTTC.

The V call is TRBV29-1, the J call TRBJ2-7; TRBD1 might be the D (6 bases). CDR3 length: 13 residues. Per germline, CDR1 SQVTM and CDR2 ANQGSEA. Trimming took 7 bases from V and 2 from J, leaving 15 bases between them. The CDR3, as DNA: TGCAGCGCCTCCAGGGGTAAGGCCTACGAGCAGTACTTC. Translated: CSASRGKAYEQYF.

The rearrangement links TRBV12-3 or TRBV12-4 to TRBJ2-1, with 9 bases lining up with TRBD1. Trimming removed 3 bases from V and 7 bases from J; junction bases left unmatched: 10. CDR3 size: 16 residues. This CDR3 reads CASSFWGQGDGNEQFF. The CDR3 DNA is TGTGCCAGCAGTTTTTGGGGACAGGGCGATGGGAATGAGCAGTTCTTC.

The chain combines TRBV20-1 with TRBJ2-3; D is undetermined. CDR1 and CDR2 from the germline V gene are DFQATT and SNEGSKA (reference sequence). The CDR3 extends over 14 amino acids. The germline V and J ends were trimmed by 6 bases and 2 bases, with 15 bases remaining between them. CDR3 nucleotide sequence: TGCAGTGCCGCGGACCACCGATACACAGATACGCAGTATTTT. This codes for CSAADHRYTDTQYF.